Following are 25 T cell receptor beta chains from one sample sequenced in a study of cytomegalovirus exposure and HLA in healthy donors. PCR primers comprised 60 Vbeta and 13 Jbeta primers. Assay used: immunoSEQ multiplex PCR; TCRdb lists only in-frame clones, some missing. Counted here are 150,000 or so clones, around 75% occurring once; the ten biggest clones make up around 3%. Sequenced sample: PBMCs. These receptor sequences come from a male donor in good health and CMV-seronegative.

V usage is TRBV7-2 and J usage is TRBJ2-2; the match to TRBD2 covers 13 bases. The CDR3 contains 17 residues. Unmatched junction bases numbered 3, after V lost 3 bases and J lost 2 bases. The germline gives CDR1 SGHTA, CDR2 FQGNSA. The CDR3, as DNA: TGTGCCAGCAGCTTCAGGGGACTAGCGGGAAACACCGGGGAGCTGTTTTTT. This translates into CASSFRGLAGNTGELFF.

The chain has TRBV6-5 and TRBJ2-7; 9 bases agree with TRBD1. The V and J ends lost 4 bases and 4 bases, in that order; junction bases with no gene match: 5. CDR1 is MNHEY and CDR2 is SVGAGI in the germline V gene. This CDR3 is 14 amino acids long. The CDR3 reads CASSSRTGVYEQYF. CDR3 nucleotides: TGTGCCAGCAGTTCCCGGACAGGGGTTTACGAGCAGTACTTC.

The rearrangement links TRBV28 to TRBJ1-5; a weak D match, TRBD1 (6 bases). The CDR3 has 14 amino acids. Per the germline V gene, CDR1 is MDHEN and CDR2 is SYDVKM. V was pared by 6 bases and J by 8 bases, with 17 bases between. For the CDR3, the DNA is TGTGCCAGCAGAGCGGAAGGGGGATTTGAGCCCCAGCATTTT. It encodes CASRAEGGFEPQHF. The full variable domain, rest sourced from reference TRBV28 and TRBJ1-5, is DVKVTQSSRYLVKRTGEKVFLECVQDMDHENMFWYRQDPGLGLRLIYFSYDVKMKEKGDIPEGYSVSREKKERFSLILESASTNQTSMYLCASRAEGGFEPQHFGDGTRLSIL.

V gene TRBV2 combines with J gene TRBJ1-6, with 7 positions matching TRBD1. The trim removed 6 bases at V and 4 bases at J, leaving 9 bases unmatched. Germline CDR1 reads SNHLY; CDR2 reads FYNNEI. The CDR3 runs to 16 residues. The CDR3 DNA sequence: TGTGCCAGCAGAGAGACGCCGGGACAGTATAATTCACCCCTCCACTTT. Its protein is CASRETPGQYNSPLHF.

The V call is TRBV5-5, the J call TRBJ2-3; the D is unclear. V lost 2 bases and J 2 bases, leaving 9 bases between the germline ends. This CDR3 comprises 14 residues. Germline CDR1 SGHKS, CDR2 YYEKEE (reference sequence). The DNA of the CDR3 is TGTGCCAGCAGCTTTTTTACTGTCACAGATACGCAGTATTTT. Protein sequence: CASSFFTVTDTQYF.

The chain recombines TRBV5-1 with TRBJ1-3; D unclear. Trimming left V 1 base short and J 0 bases short, with 8 bases between. Germline V lookup: CDR1 SGHRS, CDR2 YFSETQ. The CDR3 contains 15 residues. In nucleotides, the CDR3 is TGCGCCAGCAGCTTGAACTCCCGCTCTGGAAACACCATATATTTT. Translating gives CASSLNSRSGNTIYF.

This clone has a handful of counts. The chain uses TRBV7-6 and TRBJ1-5, with TRBD1 as a possible D gene (5 bases). The germline V gene encodes CDR1 SGHVS and CDR2 FNYEAQ. The CDR3 sequence is 16 residues long. V lost 6 bases and J lost 5, with 20 bases in between. CDR3 amino acids: CASSRDSDSFDQPQHF. CDR3 in DNA: TGTGCCAGCAGTCGAGACAGCGACAGTTTCGATCAGCCCCAGCATTTT.

The chain is built from TRBV28 and TRBJ1-2, with D possibly matching TRBD1 (6 bases). CDR1 and CDR2 from the germline V gene are MDHEN and SYDVKM. Between the trimmed V and J ends, which lost 6 bases and 14 bases, there was a span of 19 bases. This CDR3 is built from 12 residues. In nucleotides, the CDR3 is TGTGCCAGCAGGCTCCGGACAGATCGCCAGACCTTC. Protein: CASRLRTDRQTF.

In regard to this clone: Relative to the germline gene, one junction end is altered; a read error may explain this. The chain links TRBV7-9 to TRBJ1-6, with D maybe TRBD1 (6 bases). The CDR3 sequence is 14 residues long. CDR1 is SEHNR and CDR2 is FQNEAQ in the germline V gene (reference sequence). The chain's CDR3 is CSSREGTMGSPLHF. The CDR3 DNA is TGTTCCAGCAGGGAAGGGACAATGGGTTCACCCCTCCACTTT.

This clone has more than one count but fewer than ten. The chain links TRBV28 to TRBJ2-2; TRBD1 matches at 9 bases. CDR1 is MDHEN, CDR2 SYDVKM, per germline. J gave up 5 bases and V 6 bases, and 4 bases lay outside the gene matches. This CDR3 contains 14 residues. The CDR3 is CASSPGQGTGELFF. CDR3 bases: TGTGCCAGCAGCCCCGGACAGGGGACCGGGGAGCTGTTTTTT.

The rearrangement links TRBV7-3 to TRBJ2-5; 10 nucleotides line up with TRBD2. V shed 1 base and J 5 bases; nucleotides not matched to a gene: 4. The CDR3 is 15 residues long. CDR1 is SGHTA and CDR2 is FQGTGA in the germline V gene. In DNA form, the CDR3 reads TGTGCCAGCAGCTTAAACCTAGCGGGAGTGGAGACCCAGTACTTC. This codes for CASSLNLAGVETQYF.

This clone was observed a handful of times. This chain links TRBV4-3 with TRBJ2-2; 8 bases line up with TRBD2. The CDR3 extends over 17 amino acids. Trimming at V came to 0 bases and at J to 2 bases, leaving 5 bases not matched to a gene. Germline lookup yields CDR1 LGHNA and CDR2 YSLEER. In DNA, the CDR3 is TGCGCCAGCAGCCAAGATCTCAGCGGGGGCAACACCGGGGAGCTGTTTTTT. Translated: CASSQDLSGGNTGELFF.

The gene calls are TRBV5-1 and TRBJ2-5; no clear D. Germline assignment: CDR1 SGHRS and CDR2 YFSETQ. The CDR3 has 14 residues. With 3 bases removed from V and 4 bases from J, the gap between germline ends came to 13 bases. CDR3 amino acids: CASSSWQSLETQYF. The CDR3, as DNA: TGCGCCAGCAGCTCCTGGCAGTCATTAGAGACCCAGTACTTC.

By sample share, this clone is medium-sized. The chain links TRBV7-6 to TRBJ2-3; 8 bases are a match to TRBD2. Trimming removed 2 bases from V and 4 bases from J; junction bases left unmatched: 11. The germline CDR1 and CDR2 sequences are SGHVS and FNYEAQ. The CDR3 is made up of 17 amino acids. The CDR3 nucleotides read TGTGCCAGCAGCTTATACGGTAGCGGGACTGCTGCAGATACGCAGTATTTT. This translates into CASSLYGSGTAADTQYF.

V usage is TRBV7-2 and J usage is TRBJ2-2; 8 bases are shared with TRBD1. Germline assignment: CDR1 SGHTA and CDR2 FQGNSA. This CDR3 comprises 15 residues. The J segment lost 1 base and the V segment lost 4 bases, leaving 2 bases of the junction unmatched. The CDR3 sequence is CASSSGQGNTGELFF. CDR3 DNA sequence: TGTGCCAGCAGCTCCGGACAGGGGAACACCGGGGAGCTGTTTTTT. Full variable domain (missing parts from reference TRBV7-2 and TRBJ2-2): GAGVSQSPSNKVTEKGKDVELRCDPISGHTALYWYRQSLGQGLEFLIYFQGNSAPDKSGLPSDRFSAERTGGSVSTLTIQRTQQEDSAVYLCASSSGQGNTGELFFGEGSRLTVL.

The CDR3 loop reads CASRGQGTAYEQYF. The CDR3 coding sequence is TGTGCCAGCAGGGGACAGGGGACGGCCTACGAGCAGTACTTC. The chain has TRBV28 and TRBJ2-7; TRBD1 aligns across 10 bases. The CDR3 spans 14 residues. The germline CDR1 and CDR2 sequences are MDHEN and SYDVKM. V lost 6 bases, J lost 2 bases, and 4 bases stayed unmatched.

The chain joins TRBV7-3 to TRBJ2-1; 10 bases line up with TRBD1. V lost 5 bases to trimming and J lost 5 bases; unmatched junction nucleotides: 6. Germline CDR1 SGHTA, CDR2 FQGTGA. This CDR3 is 15 amino acids long. This CDR3 is CASSPGTGVHNEQFF. Written as DNA, the CDR3 is TGTGCCAGCAGCCCCGGGACAGGGGTCCACAATGAGCAGTTCTTC.

The rearrangement uses TRBV27 and TRBJ2-7, with a tentative D call TRBD1 (6 bases). The CDR3 runs 14 residues. V gave up 4 bases and J gave up 3 bases, with 13 bases separating them. Germline values: CDR1 MNHEY, CDR2 SMNVEV (reference sequence). The CDR3 region is CASSSGTKGYEQYF. DNA of the CDR3: TGTGCCAGCAGTTCGGGGACAAAAGGCTACGAGCAGTACTTC.

V usage is TRBV6-5 and J usage is TRBJ1-2; D is unclear. Deletions cut 2 bases from V and 8 bases from J, with 15 bases between. Germline V CDR1 and CDR2: MNHEY, SVGAGI. CDR3 length: 14 residues. The CDR3 region has the DNA TGTGCCAGCAGTTACGGCGTTCCTGGAGGAGGCTACACCTTC. Translation: CASSYGVPGGGYTF.

The chain is built from TRBV19 and TRBJ2-5, with 10 bases lining up with TRBD1. V shed 6 bases and J 5 bases; nucleotides not matched to a gene: 12. Germline values: CDR1 LNHDA, CDR2 SQIVND (reference sequence). The CDR3 totals 16 residues. CDR3 in amino acids: CASSRQGAGASETQYF. The DNA of the CDR3 is TGTGCCAGTAGCCGACAGGGGGCGGGAGCTAGTGAGACCCAGTACTTC.

The rearrangement uses TRBV2 and TRBJ1-6; D unresolved. CDR1 and CDR2 (germline): SNHLY, FYNNEI. V was shortened by 6 bases and J by 7 bases, with 10 bases between the two germline ends. This CDR3 has 13 residues. CDR3 bases: TGTGCCAGCAGCAGCCCAGGAAATTCACCCCTCCACTTT. Its translation is CASSSPGNSPLHF. The full variable domain, with the rest looked up from reference TRBV2 and TRBJ1-6, is EPEVTQTPSHQVTQMGQEVILRCVPISNHLYFYWYRQILGQKVEFLVSFYNNEISEKSEIFDDQFSVERPDGSNFTLKIRSTKLEDSAMYFCASSSPGNSPLHFGNGTRLTVT.

The V gene is TRBV2, the J gene TRBJ2-2; 9 bases match TRBD1. CDR1 is SNHLY and CDR2 is FYNNEI in the germline V gene. V was pared by 2 bases and J by 6 bases, with 13 bases of the junction left unmatched. The CDR3 is made up of 18 amino acids. CDR3 region: CASSEQGVGQGRAGELFF. The CDR3 DNA is TGTGCCAGCAGTGAACAGGGGGTGGGACAGGGTAGGGCCGGGGAGCTGTTTTTT.

This chain joins TRBV5-1 and TRBJ2-4; 7 bases map to TRBD1. V lost 4 bases and J lost 8; bases outside the gene matches: 6. The length of the CDR3 is 13 residues. The V gene's germline CDR1 is SGHRS and CDR2 YFSETQ. CDR3 bases: TGCGCCAGCAGCCTCGACAGGGCGGACATTCAGTACTTC. The encoded protein is CASSLDRADIQYF.

The V gene is TRBV7-2, the J gene TRBJ2-2; 8 nucleotides line up with TRBD2. The J segment lost 6 bases and the V segment lost 1 base, leaving 10 bases of the junction unmatched. The CDR3 is made up of 17 amino acids. Germline-derived CDR1 and CDR2 are SGHTA and FQGNSA. CDR3 residues: CASSLVFPSGSAGELFF. DNA for the CDR3: TGTGCCAGCAGCTTAGTGTTCCCTAGCGGGTCCGCCGGGGAGCTGTTTTTT. Full variable domain (outside the CDR3, taken from reference TRBV7-2 and TRBJ2-2): GAGVSQSPSNKVTEKGKDVELRCDPISGHTALYWYRQSLGQGLEFLIYFQGNSAPDKSGLPSDRFSAERTGGSVSTLTIQRTQQEDSAVYLCASSLVFPSGSAGELFFGEGSRLTVL.

The rearrangement joins TRBV4-3 to TRBJ1-3; D is unresolved. V was trimmed by 0 bases and J by 0 bases, leaving 9 bases between them. There are 16 residues in the CDR3. Germline-derived CDR1 and CDR2 are LGHNA and YSLEER. The CDR3 spells CASSQEFSYSGNTIYF. The CDR3 DNA reads as TGCGCCAGCAGCCAAGAATTTTCCTACTCTGGAAACACCATATATTTT.